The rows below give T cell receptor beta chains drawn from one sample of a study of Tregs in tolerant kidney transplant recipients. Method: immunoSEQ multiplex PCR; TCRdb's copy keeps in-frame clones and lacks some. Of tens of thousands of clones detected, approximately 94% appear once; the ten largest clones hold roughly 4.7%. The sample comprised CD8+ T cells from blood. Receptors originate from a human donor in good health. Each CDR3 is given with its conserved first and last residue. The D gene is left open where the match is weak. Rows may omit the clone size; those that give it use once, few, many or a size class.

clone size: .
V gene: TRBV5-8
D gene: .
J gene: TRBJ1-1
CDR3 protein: CASSLAPDGGVAEAFF
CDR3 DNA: TGTGCCAGCAGCTTGGCTCCCGACGGCGGAGTGGCTGAAGCTTTCTTT

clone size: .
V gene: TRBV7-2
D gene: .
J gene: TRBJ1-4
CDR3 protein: CASSLGWMGELFF
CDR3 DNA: TGTGCCAGCAGCTTAGGGTGGATGGGCGAACTGTTTTTT

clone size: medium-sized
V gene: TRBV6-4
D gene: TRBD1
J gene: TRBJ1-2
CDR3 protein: CASSEGTADSHGYTF
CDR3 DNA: TGTGCCAGCAGTGAAGGGACAGCCGACAGTCATGGCTACACCTTC

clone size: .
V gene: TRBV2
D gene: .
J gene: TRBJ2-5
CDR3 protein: CASNRDFQETQYF
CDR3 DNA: TGTGCCAGCAATCGGGATTTCCAAGAGACCCAGTACTTC

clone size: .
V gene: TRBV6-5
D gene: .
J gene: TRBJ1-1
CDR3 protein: CASSYSKGTEAFF
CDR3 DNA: TGTGCCAGCAGTTACTCCAAAGGCACTGAAGCTTTCTTT

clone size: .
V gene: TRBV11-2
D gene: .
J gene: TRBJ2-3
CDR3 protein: CASSAPTDTQYF
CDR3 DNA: TGTGCCAGCAGCGCCCCCACAGATACGCAGTATTTT

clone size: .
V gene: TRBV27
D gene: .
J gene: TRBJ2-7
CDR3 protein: CASSLGVTYEQYF
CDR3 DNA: TGTGCCAGCAGTTTGGGGGTAACCTACGAGCAGTACTTC

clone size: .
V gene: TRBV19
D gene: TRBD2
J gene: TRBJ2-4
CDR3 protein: CASSTSPGLAPIQYF
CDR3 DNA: TGTGCCAGTAGTACTTCACCTGGACTAGCTCCCATTCAGTACTTC

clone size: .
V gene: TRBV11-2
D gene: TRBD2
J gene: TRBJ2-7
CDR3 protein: CASRTAGTLYEQYF
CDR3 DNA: TGTGCCAGCAGAACAGCGGGGACGCTCTACGAGCAGTACTTC

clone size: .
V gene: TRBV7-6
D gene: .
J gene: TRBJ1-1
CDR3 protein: CASSLAPGAANTEAFF
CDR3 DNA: TGTGCCAGCAGCTTAGCCCCTGGGGCGGCGAACACTGAAGCTTTCTTT

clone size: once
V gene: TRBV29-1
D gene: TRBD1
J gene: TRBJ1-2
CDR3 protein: CSVIRDRGNGYTF
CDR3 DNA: TGCAGCGTCATCCGGGACAGGGGTAATGGCTACACCTTC

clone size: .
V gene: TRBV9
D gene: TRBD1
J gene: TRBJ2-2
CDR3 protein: CASSSRNTGDTGELFF
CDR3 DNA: TGTGCCAGCAGCTCCAGAAATACAGGGGATACCGGGGAGCTGTTTTTT

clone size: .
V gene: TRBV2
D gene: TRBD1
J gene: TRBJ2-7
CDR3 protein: CASSPATGGYEQYF
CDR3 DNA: TGTGCCAGCAGCCCTGCGACAGGGGGATACGAGCAGTACTTC

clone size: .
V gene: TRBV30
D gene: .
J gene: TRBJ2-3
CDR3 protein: CAWDISGNPTDTQYF
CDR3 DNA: TGTGCCTGGGATATCTCGGGGAATCCCACAGATACGCAGTATTTT